Described below is a single T cell receptor beta chain sequence and its context. The antigen this receptor binds is unknown. The sample holds no much larger clone one base away, and base qualities are not on file. The data were obtained in a study of cytomegalovirus exposure and HLA in healthy donors (dated by TCRdb to about 2017). Notes on the research overall: According to an earlier analysis of 450 to 650 of the donors, about 179 million T cells yielded 117 million unique TCR beta sequences and more than 250 Gb of sequence data. In addition to the first cohort of 666 subjects, a separate validation cohort of approximately 130 different subjects was used. Typing coverage varied by locus: roughly 620-640 donors for A, B, C, DRB1 and DQB1; approximately 520 for DQA1; about 570 for DPA1; about 450 for DPB1. The genetic ancestry cluster associated with self-reported Caucasian donors included around four fifths of the approximately 400 genotyped donors. The study profiled the T cell repertoires of hundreds of subjects by immunosequencing and related them to cytomegalovirus serostatus. The study aimed to test whether signatures of past pathogen exposure could be identified by cataloging public T cell receptors. Among a few hundred genotyped donors of the cohort, an average of roughly 240,000 unique TCR beta nucleotide sequences were sequenced per donor, about a sixth of them non-productive. Class I and class II HLA loci were covered by the typing at four-digit resolution. Alongside the repertoire data, information on donor age, sex, ethnicity and CMV serostatus was compiled. The later analysis used no new phenotypic data to find candidate immune exposures, relying instead on TCR beta sequences and their occurrence across donors. All discovery cohort repertoires had been generated on a single sequencing platform. Because of strong linkage in the cohort, roughly five DR-DQ haplotypes were treated as single units for association and clustering. In a later analysis, previously published TCR beta repertoires from several hundred donors were re-analyzed and high-resolution HLA genotyping was added so that TCR occurrence patterns could be studied. In an earlier analysis of more than 550 of the donors, high-throughput TCR beta sequencing was used to judge whether each TCR beta V gene segment behaved as functional or pseudogenic. A later genetic analysis used genome-wide SNP genotypes for about 60% of the roughly 700 donors, treating that subset as a discovery cohort. To predict cytomegalovirus infection status, the study combined high-throughput TCR immunosequencing, statistical association of individual TCRs with disease status, and machine learning. An early release that covered about 600 HLA-typed donors contained approximately 320 gigabases of sequencing data and 75 million to 100 million unique TCR sequences.

The cohort consisted of 670 or so healthy bone marrow donors. At the time of sampling, every cohort member was nominally healthy, though immune exposures that went unrecorded were likely present. The donor tested CMV seropositive, placing the donor among the roughly 300 seropositive members of the cohort. A peripheral blood sample was provided by each donor, and peripheral blood mononuclear cells were used for TCR beta sequencing. Genomic DNA was extracted from the blood cell samples with the Qiagen DNeasy Blood Extraction Kit. Library preparation employed the immunoSEQ multiplex PCR assay. For the multiplex PCR, a mixture combining 60 forward primers for TCR Vbeta segments and 13 reverse primers for TCR Jbeta segments was used. The CDR3 region of rearranged TCR beta genes was amplified from genomic DNA with a multiplex PCR assay. On the Illumina HiSeq System, the amplified TCR beta libraries were sequenced as 87-base-pair reads. In the original analysis: A later analysis tallied around 80 million unique TCR beta chains across the 550 to 850 repertoires, and about 10 million of those chains were shared by two or more donors. To remove PCR and sequencing errors, raw reads were error-corrected and collapsed into unique sequences using a nearest-neighbor algorithm that merged closely related sequences. CDR3 sequences were aligned to IMGT reference sequences to assign V, D and J gene segments. For a sequence to be retained, a match of at least six nucleotides to both a V gene segment and a J gene segment was required. A rearrangement was called productive if the CDR3 had no stop codons and remained in frame with V and J, and every other rearrangement was called non-productive. Following IMGT convention, CDR3 was defined as the stretch from the second conserved V-encoded cysteine to the conserved J-encoded phenylalanine. The earlier analysis of about 590 of the donors excluded sequences that lacked an unambiguous match to a single V gene segment. An earlier analysis of a few hundred of the donors called V segments functional above 56.7% productive rearrangements and segregating when the between-donor standard deviation exceeded 5%. A statistical classification framework was built for diagnosing cytomegalovirus status from the catalog of TCR beta chain sequences. In a later analysis, TCR nucleotide sequences were compared against IMGT/GENE-DB human TR gene sequences so that V and J genes could be assigned. The TCRdist pipeline was used in a later analysis to assign CDR3 sequences and most-parsimonious VDJ recombination scenarios. In a later analysis, each TCR beta chain was defined by its CDR3 amino acid sequence together with its V-gene family, and reads lacking a unique V-gene family were excluded. To address suspected cross-contamination and a sequencing artifact, a later analysis removed 550 to 750 highly shared, low-generation-probability nucleotide sequences. In a later analysis, a clonal expansion index for each public chain was calculated from normalized within-repertoire ranks of inferred template counts. Generation probabilities in a later analysis came from a VDJ recombination model fitted to out-of-frame rearrangements, and those results were checked against IGoR. A later analysis scored TCR-TCR, TCR-HLA and TCR-CMV co-occurrence with hypergeometric tests, applying a repertoire-size bias correction to TCR pairs. To estimate false discovery rates, a later analysis permuted the HLA or CMV assignments 20 times. In a later analysis, co-occurring TCRs were grouped using DBSCAN, with TCRdist sequence similarity added in when clustering inside HLA-allele-positive subsets. For co-occurrence clustering, repertoires with fewer than 30,000 or more than 120,000 public chains were excluded, along with a handful of repertoires with anomalous nucleotide sharing. In TCRdb, the immuneACCESS table is reduced to in-frame sequences with V and J assigned. These tables do not hold every clone; where another copy was compared, an unresolved V gene accounts for under half, and the others remain unexplained. V, J and clone size were drawn from that table, and D and trimming were deduced from the DNA. The sample has about 130,000 clones on record, around 77% of them singletons. Around 13% of the sample is held by the ten biggest clonotypes.

The CDR3 runs 15 amino acids, cysteine and phenylalanine included. Just CDR3 DNA is preserved here, 45 bases in frame from base 1. At the junction V is shortened by 1 base and J by 3 bases, with 12 bases in between. The germline V gene supplies CDR1 MNHNS and CDR2 SASEGT. The investigation overall reported the following: HLA typing was unavailable for some donors at each locus, so association tests used only the typed subset. It was suggested by the authors that the approach could potentially be generalized to other disease states and immunological phenotypes. The classifier was reported to diagnose cytomegalovirus status with high specificity and sensitivity in both the original and validation cohorts. In vitro tests confirmed that three of the cytomegalovirus-associated TCR beta chains recognize cytomegalovirus antigens. A later genetic analysis associated a missense DCLRE1C variant with V-gene and J-gene trimming of TCR beta chains, and an independent cohort replicated the association. In this cohort, only TCR beta chains were sequenced, and detectable features were limited by the absence of alpha or paired-chain data. When HLA alleles, especially DR and DQ, strongly co-occurred, TCR associations were difficult to assign to individual alleles. A later analysis found that TCR association rates varied across HLA loci, with DRB1 alleles showing the most associated TCRs and HLA-C alleles the fewest. In a later analysis, HLA-associated TCR beta chains showed more clonal expansion and lower generation probabilities than non-associated chains that were equally common. Presence/absence analyses assumed roughly uniform sequencing depth across donors, an assumption that may not hold. The sequencing pipeline was judged likely to have produced a cluster of highly shared sequence variants as a technical artifact. The earlier analysis of 450 to 700 of the donors excluded 15 to 20 rarely observed V segments, including chromosome 9 orphons, because counts were too low. Compared with the approximately 600-donor mean, donors in an Asian-associated ancestry cluster had fewer N-insertions in productive TCRs, according to a later genetic analysis. In the study, about 150 TCR beta chains were listed as associated with cytomegalovirus. Broadly in line with IMGT annotations, most TCR beta V segments showed up in productive rearrangements about 87% or about 30% of the time in an earlier analysis of roughly 590 of the donors. In a later analysis, some 17,000 TCR beta sequences were associated with specific HLA alleles at a false discovery rate of 0.05. Most CMV-associated TCR beta chains appeared to be HLA-restricted in a later analysis, and the HLA associations seemed to be driven largely by CMV exposure. CMV serostatus was the only immune exposure information available for the cohort. Across donors, most TCR sequences were observed very rarely, whereas some public TCRs were present in many individuals. Several of the top co-occurrence clusters appeared to be linked to parvovirus B19, influenza, CMV and Epstein-Barr virus, according to a later analysis. A further reported finding was that TCR beta sequences accurately predicted the HLA-A and HLA-B alleles for most subjects in the first cohort. Some IMGT-functional V segments, including TRBV6-2 and TRBV6-3, could not be told apart with the 87-base-pair reads, so those segments were excluded. Linkage disequilibrium might explain the correlated functional status among segregating V segments, but an unknown experimental factor could not be excluded.

The material sequenced was PBMCs. The TCR originated in a woman aged 40 to 50 in good health and CMV-seropositive. The chain is made from TRBV6-1 and TRBJ1-1, with no confident D gene call. In nucleotide form, the sequence is TGTGCCAGCAGTGAAGTGGGTTTCCGGGACACTGAAGCTTTCTTT. This is translated as CASSEVGFRDTEAFF.